These 13 T cell receptor beta chains were all obtained from the same sample, sequenced in a study of cytomegalovirus exposure and HLA in healthy donors. Both 60 Vbeta primers and 13 Jbeta primers went into the PCR. Generated by immunoSEQ multiplex PCR, the TCRdb table keeps only in-frame clones and is missing some. The table includes about 93,000 clones, 55% to 70% detected once. The specimen sequenced was PBMCs. Source of these receptors: a boy between 10 and 17 years old in good health and CMV-seropositive.

This chain connects TRBV14 to TRBJ2-7; TRBD2 matches at 7 bases. The V segment lost 1 base and the J segment 12 bases; nucleotides outside the gene matches: 9. Germline V gene lookup returns CDR1 SGHDN and CDR2 FVKESK. The CDR3 has 13 residues. The CDR3 loop is CASSQVGGSPGYF. The CDR3 region has the DNA TGTGCCAGCAGCCAAGTGGGCGGGAGCCCAGGGTACTTC.

This clone was seen a handful of times. The rearrangement uses TRBV9 and TRBJ2-7; 8 bases map to TRBD2. The germline gives CDR1 SGDLS, CDR2 YYNGEE. This CDR3 region has 15 residues. The ends lost 1 base at V and 5 bases at J; junction bases unmatched: 8. The DNA for the CDR3 is TGTGCCAGCAGCGTAAGCAGCGGGAGTACCGACGAGCAGTACTTC. This codes for CASSVSSGSTDEQYF.

This clone was seen only a few times. The chain links TRBV28 to TRBJ1-5, with a weak D call TRBD1 (6 bases). In germline, CDR1 is MDHEN, CDR2 SYDVKM. The CDR3 has 14 amino acids. V was pared by 7 bases and J by 6 bases, with 16 bases between. CDR3 protein: CASKSGVSRQPQHF. The CDR3, as DNA: TGTGCCAGCAAGTCAGGGGTCTCGCGTCAGCCCCAGCATTTT.

For the CDR3, the DNA is TGCAGCGTGGAAAAGGGGGCAATCTACGAGCAGTACTTC. It encodes CSVEKGAIYEQYF. The chain couples TRBV29-1 to TRBJ2-7; 7 bases align to TRBD1. The V gene end was trimmed by 6 bases and the J gene end by 3 bases; junction bases not matched to a gene: 8. CDR3 length: 13 residues. CDR1 and CDR2 (germline): SQVTM, ANQGSEA.

This clone has only a few counts. This rearrangement joins TRBV7-2 to TRBJ1-5, with unresolved D. Deletions cut 3 bases from V and 4 bases from J, with 7 bases between. The germline gives CDR1 SGHTA, CDR2 FQGNSA. The CDR3 consists of 13 residues. The CDR3 loop reads CASSFTLNQPQHF. The DNA of the CDR3 is TGTGCCAGCAGCTTTACATTGAATCAGCCCCAGCATTTT.

This chain joins TRBV19 and TRBJ1-5; 8 bases agree with TRBD1. The V gene end was trimmed by 9 bases and the J gene end by 7 bases; junction bases not matched to a gene: 11. This CDR3 spans 14 amino acids. CDR1 is LNHDA and CDR2 is SQIVND in the germline V gene (reference sequence). The CDR3 protein is CASYDRGSRQPQHF. The CDR3 DNA is TGTGCCAGCTACGACAGGGGAAGTCGCCAGCCCCAGCATTTT.

The genes are TRBV29-1 and TRBJ2-7, with D possibly being TRBD2 (7 bases). The V and J ends lost 5 bases and 6 bases respectively, with 20 bases between them. The CDR3 totals 14 residues. Germline V gene lookup returns CDR1 SQVTM and CDR2 ANQGSEA. The CDR3 DNA follows: TGCAGCGTTTTCGGGCCTAGCGGAGGGGGCGAGCAGTACTTC. Protein sequence: CSVFGPSGGGEQYF.

The chain combines TRBV6-1 with TRBJ2-1, with D possibly matching TRBD2 (5 bases). Germline loops: CDR1 MNHNS, CDR2 SASEGT. CDR3 length: 16 amino acids. V lost 4 bases and J lost 2, with 15 bases in between. The CDR3 protein is CASSASRGITYNEQFF. The CDR3 DNA sequence: TGTGCCAGCAGTGCCTCCCGAGGGATCACCTACAATGAGCAGTTCTTC.

The chain joins TRBV4-3 to TRBJ2-2, with no clear D. The CDR3 sequence is 17 residues long. From germline, CDR1 is LGHNA and CDR2 YSLEER. The V and J ends lost 0 bases and 0 bases respectively, with 11 bases between them. In nucleotides, the CDR3 is TGCGCCAGCAGCCAAGATGATAGCTTCGCGAACACCGGGGAGCTGTTTTTT. Amino acids: CASSQDDSFANTGELFF.

The chain has TRBV7-9 and TRBJ1-1, with D possibly TRBD1 on 6 matching bases. Germline V gene lookup returns CDR1 SEHNR and CDR2 FQNEAQ (reference sequence). The V end was cut by 4 bases, the J end by 4 bases, with 7 bases between. The CDR3 consists of 12 residues. The CDR3 DNA follows: TGTGCCAGCAGCTGGGGGCCCACTGAAGCTTTCTTT. Residues: CASSWGPTEAFF.

The V and J genes are TRBV13 and TRBJ2-7, with 7 bases fitting TRBD1. V shed 4 bases, J shed 5 bases, and the junction held 8 bases outside the gene matches. Germline V gene sequence: CDR1 PRHDT, CDR2 FYEKMQ (reference sequence). This CDR3 is 14 amino acids long. The CDR3 DNA is TGTGCCAGCAGCTCCTCACACAGGGGTCACGAGCAGTACTTC. Its translation: CASSSSHRGHEQYF.

This clone appeared a single time. The chain combines TRBV6-1 with TRBJ2-7; the match to TRBD1 covers 9 bases. CDR3 size: 15 residues. CDR1 and CDR2 from the germline V gene are MNHNS and SASEGT. The V segment lost 6 bases and the J segment 0 bases; nucleotides outside the gene matches: 6. This chain's CDR3 is CASSITGGGSYEQYF. The CDR3 DNA reads as TGTGCCAGCAGCATAACAGGGGGCGGCTCCTACGAGCAGTACTTC.

The chain couples TRBV5-6 to TRBJ2-3; 13 bases are a match to TRBD2. V dropped 4 bases and J dropped 4; count of bases not matched to a gene: 9. The CDR3 extends over 17 amino acids. CDR1 and CDR2 from the germline V gene are SGHDT and YYEEEE. CDR3 residues: CASSLGLAGEVADTQYF. CDR3 DNA sequence: TGTGCCAGCAGCCTAGGACTAGCGGGGGAGGTGGCAGATACGCAGTATTTT.